Described below is a single TCR beta chain sequence and its context. This CDR3 spans 17 amino acids. The germline gives CDR1 SGHVS, CDR2 FQNEAQ. Trimming at V came to 5 bases and at J to 4 bases, leaving 13 bases not matched to a gene. The sample is drawn from a study of T cell changes during pregnancy in multiple sclerosis. Profiling relied on immunoSEQ multiplex PCR, and the TCRdb table lists in-frame clones only, not all of them. The repertoire holds tens of thousands of clones, with 92% as singletons. The TCR originated in a female donor with multiple sclerosis, enrolled in a pregnancy study. V usage is TRBV7-8 and J usage is TRBJ2-2, with 7 bases fitting TRBD2. The material was CD4+ T cells from peripheral blood mononuclear cells, obtained after pregnancy. CDR3 bases: TGTGCCAGCAGCCCCCCTGTCAGCGGGGTTCTCACCGGGGAGCTGTTTTTT. The encoded protein is CASSPPVSGVLTGELFF. Full variable domain (missing parts from reference TRBV7-8 and TRBJ2-2): GAGVSQSPRYKVAKRGQDVALRCDPISGHVSLFWYQQALGQGPEFLTYFQNEAQLDKSGLPSDRFFAERPEGSVSTLKIQRTQQEDSAVYLCASSPPVSGVLTGELFFGEGSRLTVL.